This TCR beta chain was found in a study of T-cell reconstitution after alpha-beta-depleted transplantation in children. V gave up 5 bases and J gave up 7 bases, with 22 bases separating them. This CDR3 spans 16 amino acids. CDR1 and CDR2 (germline): SGHRS, YFSETQ. Molecular barcoding with unique molecular identifiers was used for the TCRbeta library. TCRdb independently ran MiXCR on the PCR reads; one entry per CDR3 protein. The sample yields 700,000 to 950,000 distinct CDR3 sequences, 15% to 20% seen once. This clonotype was detected ten times or more. What it binds is unknown. General observations from the study: Newly generated T cells supplied most T-cell counts and diversity one year post-transplant. Some patients' high day-60 TCRbeta diversity was attributed to recipient cells surviving conditioning. Reported findings indicate that, about two months after transplant, alpha-beta T cells came from several hundred expanded clones, which were derived from non-depleted graft cells.

The starting material was PBMCs, mostly from graft donor cells, obtained 360 days after TCRalphabeta/CD19-depleted stem cell transplant. This receptor was taken from a male patient aged 5 to 17 who had a stem cell transplant for acute lymphoblastic leukemia, so the T cells may come from the graft donor. The chain employs TRBV5-1 and TRBJ2-1; D is perhaps TRBD2 (5 bases). The DNA for the CDR3 is TGCGCCAGCAGTCATTGGGCCGGGATTTCGGGGAATGAGCAGTTCTTC. This sequence encodes CASSHWAGISGNEQFF. The full variable domain, rest sourced from reference TRBV5-1 and TRBJ2-1, is KAGVTQTPRYLIKTRGQQVTLSCSPISGHRSVSWYQQTPGQGLQFLFEYFSETQRNKGNFPGRFSGRQFSNSRSEMNVSTLELGDSALYLCASSHWAGISGNEQFFGPGTRLTVL.